Listed below are T cell receptor beta chains from one sample, sequenced in a study of Graves' ophthalmopathy and Graves' hyperthyroidism. MiXCR, run by TCRdb on the multiplex PCR reads, gives a single entry per CDR3 protein. The table includes over 650,000 distinct CDR3 sequences, approximately 39% detected once. Sequencing was carried out using peripheral blood. The receptor set was obtained from an adult man with Graves' ophthalmopathy. Both conserved end residues are part of each CDR3. D genes are given only for firm matches. The size field is filled for only some rows; it gives once, few, many or a size class.

D gene,clone size,J gene,V gene,CDR3 DNA,CDR3 protein
TRBD2,NA,TRBJ2-5,TRBV25-1,TGTGCCAGCAGCGACCCGGGACTAGCGGGAGGGCAAGAGACCCAGTACTTC,CASSDPGLAGGQETQYF
TRBD1,many,TRBJ1-1,TRBV2,TGTGCCAGCAGTTTAACAGGGGTTCGGAACACTGAAGCTTTCTTT,CASSLTGVRNTEAFF
TRBD1,many,TRBJ2-6,TRBV7-9,TGTGCCAGCAGCTTAGAGACAGGGCCTACTATTACCACTAGGGCCAACGTCCTGACTTTC,CASSLETGPTITTRANVLTF
NA,NA,TRBJ1-1,TRBV10-3,TGTGCCATCACTGCGGGACTTCTGAGGAACACTGAAGCTTTCTTT,CAITAGLLRNTEAFF
NA,NA,TRBJ2-3,TRBV24-1,TGTGCCACCAGTGACGGGGAGGTCAGAGGCACAGATACGCAGTATTTT,CATSDGEVRGTDTQYF
TRBD1,many,TRBJ2-7,TRBV29-1,TGCAGCGTGAATACAGGACAGGGGATCGACGAGCAGTACTTC,CSVNTGQGIDEQYF
NA,many,TRBJ1-5,TRBV19,TGTGCCAGTAGTGTCGAGCGGGGCAATCAGCCCCAGCATTTT,CASSVERGNQPQHF
TRBD1,NA,TRBJ1-4,TRBV24-1,TGTGCCAACTACATTACAGGGGGTCGCGAAAATGAAAAACTGTTTTTT,CANYITGGRENEKLFF
NA,NA,TRBJ2-7,TRBV5-6,TGTGCCAGCAGCTATCAGGTGAAGATTTACTACGAGCAGTACTTC,CASSYQVKIYYEQYF
TRBD2,few,TRBJ2-7,TRBV19,TGTGCCAGTAGTATAGGCCCTAGCGGGAGTCGGACCTACGAGCAGTACTTC,CASSIGPSGSRTYEQYF
NA,few,TRBJ2-2,TRBV27,TGTGCCAGCAGTCGTCCAGGGGCCACCGGGGAGCTGTTTTTT,CASSRPGATGELFF
TRBD2,few,TRBJ2-7,TRBV9,TGTGCCAGCAGCGTAGCTTTGGTAGCGGGAGCGGGCGAGCAGTACTTC,CASSVALVAGAGEQYF
NA,many,TRBJ2-7,TRBV9,TGTGCCAGCAGCGTAGCGGGCAGCCCGAGAGGTGACGAGCAGTACTTC,CASSVAGSPRGDEQYF
NA,many,TRBJ2-7,TRBV5-1,TGCGCCAGCAGCTCTGAAGCGGCGGGATACGAGCAGTACTTC,CASSSEAAGYEQYF
TRBD1,once,TRBJ1-1,TRBV25-1,TGTGCCGCACCGATTGTAGACAGGGGAAGACGGAACACTGAAGCTTTCTTT,CAAPIVDRGRRNTEAFF
NA,many,TRBJ1-6,TRBV10-3,TGTGCCATCAGTGAATTGTCAGTAGAATCACCCCTCCACTTT,CAISELSVESPLHF
NA,NA,TRBJ1-5,TRBV25-1,TGTGCCAGCAGTGAAATGAGGAGGGCGGGGGAGACCCAGCATTTT,CASSEMRRAGETQHF
TRBD1,few,TRBJ1-1,TRBV25-1,TGTGCCAGCAGGCCGGACAGGGAAGAGAACACTGAAGCTTTCTTT,CASRPDREENTEAFF